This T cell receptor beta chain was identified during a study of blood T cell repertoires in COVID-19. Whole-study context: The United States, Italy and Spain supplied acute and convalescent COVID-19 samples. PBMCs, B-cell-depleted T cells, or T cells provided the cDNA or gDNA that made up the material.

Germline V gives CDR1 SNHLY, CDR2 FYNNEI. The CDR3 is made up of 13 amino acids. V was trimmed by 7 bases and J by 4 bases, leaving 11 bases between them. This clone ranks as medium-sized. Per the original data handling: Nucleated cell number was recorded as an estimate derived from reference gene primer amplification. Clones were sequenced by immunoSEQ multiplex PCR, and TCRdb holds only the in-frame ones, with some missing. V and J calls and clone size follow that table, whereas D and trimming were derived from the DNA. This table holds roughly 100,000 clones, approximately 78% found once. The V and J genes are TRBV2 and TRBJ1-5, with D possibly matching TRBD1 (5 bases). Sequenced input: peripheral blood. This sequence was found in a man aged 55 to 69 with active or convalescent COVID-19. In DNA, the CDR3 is TGTGCCAGCACGCGGGGGTTGAATCAGCCCCAGCATTTT. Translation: CASTRGLNQPQHF.